The 28 T cell receptor beta chains presented below share a single source sample, sequenced in a study of T cells after yellow fever vaccination. MiXCR was run by TCRdb on the 5' RACE reads, yielding one entry per CDR3 protein. The sample has 400,000 to 450,000 distinct CDR3 sequences, roughly 20% seen once. The sequences come from PBMCs, collected before the yellow fever booster vaccination. These receptors were taken from a man aged 18-30 years who received the YFV17D yellow fever vaccine.

In this sample, this clonotype turned up a few times. This chain connects TRBV24-1 to TRBJ2-2, with TRBD2 as a possible D gene (6 bases). The ends were cut back, 4 bases at V and 5 bases at J, with 16 bases in the middle. The CDR3 has 16 residues. Germline V CDR1 and CDR2: KGHDR, SFDVKD. CDR3 DNA: TGTGCCACCAGTGACCCGGCCGGGGGAAGGACCGGGGAGCTGTTTTTT. Translating gives CATSDPAGGRTGELFF.

In its sample, this clonotype was seen a few times. The V and J genes are TRBV18 and TRBJ1-2; a possible D gene is TRBD1 (6 bases). CDR3 length: 13 amino acids. CDR1 KGHSH and CDR2 LQKENI come from the germline V gene. V lost 3 bases and J 3 bases, leaving 8 bases between the germline ends. CDR3 in DNA: TGTGCCAGCTCACCCAACAGGGACTATGGCTACACCTTC. Translated: CASSPNRDYGYTF.

This clonotype was observed a few times. The chain couples TRBV10-3 to TRBJ1-3, with TRBD1 as a possible D gene (5 bases). CDR1 is ENHRY and CDR2 is SYGVKD in the germline V gene. The V gene lost 5 bases and the J gene lost 2 bases, with 10 bases spanning the gap. The CDR3 is 14 amino acids. CDR3 in amino acids: CAISPGRAGNTIYF. The CDR3 DNA sequence: TGTGCCATCAGTCCAGGGAGGGCTGGAAACACCATATATTTT.

This clonotype came up a few times. Written as DNA, the CDR3 is TGTGCCAGCAGACCGAGGACCAGCACAGATACGCAGTATTTT. It codes for CASRPRTSTDTQYF. The chain has TRBV6-2 or TRBV6-3 and TRBJ2-3; D gene unclear. Trimming stripped 6 bases from V and 0 bases from J, with 10 bases between. The CDR3 covers 14 residues. Germline values: CDR1 MNHEY, CDR2 SVGEGT.

This chain links TRBV7-2 with TRBJ2-5; 8 bases align to TRBD2. After removal of 2 bases from V and 3 bases from J, the junction contained 2 bases not matched to a gene. Germline V lookup: CDR1 SGHTA, CDR2 FQGNSA. The length of the CDR3 is 14 residues. For the CDR3, the DNA is TGTGCCAGCAGCTTACCGGGAGGGGAAGAGACCCAGTACTTC. This translates into CASSLPGGEETQYF.

The chain joins TRBV29-1 to TRBJ2-7; the D is unclear. This CDR3 is built from 16 residues. V gave up 3 bases and J gave up 2 bases, with 20 bases separating them. Germline CDR1 is SQVTM and CDR2 is ANQGSEA. As DNA, the CDR3 is TGCAGCGTTGAGGTACCTACTCTGGAAGGGCCCTACGAGCAGTACTTC. It is translated as CSVEVPTLEGPYEQYF.

The genes are TRBV25-1 and TRBJ2-1; D is unresolved. This CDR3 is 10 amino acids long. Trimming stripped 7 bases from V and 9 bases from J, with 7 bases between. Germline CDR1 and CDR2: MGHDK and SYGVNS. CDR3 amino acids: CASKHGEQFF. CDR3 nucleotide sequence: TGTGCCAGCAAACATGGTGAGCAGTTCTTC. Variable domain in full (rest from reference TRBV25-1 and TRBJ2-1): EADIYQTPRYLVIGTGKKITLECSQTMGHDKMYWYQQDPGMELHLIHYSYGVNSTEKGDLSSESTVSRIRTEHFPLTLESARPSHTSQYLCASKHGEQFFGPGTRLTVL.

This clonotype was seen a few times. The chain carries TRBV6-1 and TRBJ1-1, with D possibly matching TRBD1 (6 bases). Germline V gene data show CDR1 as MNHNS and CDR2 as SASEGT. Trimming removed 6 bases from V and 2 bases from J, with 10 bases in between. The CDR3 totals 13 residues. The CDR3 DNA sequence: TGTGCCAGCAGGTACAGGGTTAACACTGAAGCTTTCTTT. Translated: CASRYRVNTEAFF.

In its sample, this clonotype was seen a few times. The J gene is TRBJ2-5, the V gene TRBV7-9; 8 bases agree with TRBD1. CDR1 and CDR2 from the germline V gene are SEHNR and FQNEAQ (reference sequence). The V segment lost 4 bases and the J segment 5 bases; nucleotides outside the gene matches: 3. This CDR3 has 13 residues. CDR3 loop: CASSYTGGETQYF. CDR3 bases: TGTGCCAGCAGCTACACAGGGGGGGAGACCCAGTACTTC.

This clonotype was seen a single time. The chain couples TRBV6-1 to TRBJ2-1; D not resolved. This CDR3 spans 14 amino acids. Germline loops: CDR1 MNHNS, CDR2 SASEGT. V dropped 10 bases and J dropped 0 bases, with 13 bases sitting between them. The CDR3 DNA is TGTGCCATTCCCGGCGGTAGCTCCTACAATGAGCAGTTCTTC. Translating it yields CAIPGGSSYNEQFF.

This clonotype has only a few counts. For the CDR3, the DNA is TGTGCCAGTAGTATAGCTGTGACAGGGGGCTTTCAGCCCCAGCATTTT. Its translation is CASSIAVTGGFQPQHF. This chain joins TRBV19 and TRBJ1-5, with TRBD1 matching 10 bases. CDR1 and CDR2 (germline): LNHDA, SQIVND (reference sequence). The V and J ends lost 1 base and 6 bases, in that order; junction bases with no gene match: 6. The CDR3 is 16 residues long.

This clonotype was seen a handful of times. The chain is built from TRBV7-2 and TRBJ2-5; D may correspond to TRBD1 or TRBD2 (5 bases each). Germline V lookup: CDR1 SGHTA, CDR2 FQGNSA. The CDR3 totals 18 residues. V lost 6 bases and J lost 5, with 28 bases in between. As DNA, the CDR3 is TGTGCCAGCAGTCCCGGGGAGCACCCAGGGAACTTTGGGGAGACCCAGTACTTC. Protein product: CASSPGEHPGNFGETQYF.

V gene TRBV4-3 combines with J gene TRBJ1-3; D gene uncertain. From germline, CDR1 is LGHNA and CDR2 YSLEER. This CDR3 contains 13 residues. Trimming removed 10 bases at V and 1 base at J, with 11 bases between. The CDR3 sequence: CATSRESGNTIYF. The DNA for the CDR3 is TGCGCCACCTCGAGGGAGTCTGGAAACACCATATATTTT.

The chain couples TRBV7-2 to TRBJ1-5; D unclear. V was clipped by 5 bases and J by 0 bases, with 11 bases between them. This CDR3 contains 15 residues. CDR1 and CDR2 from the germline V gene are SGHTA and FQGNSA. This chain's CDR3 is CASSPSRYSNQPQHF. The CDR3 DNA follows: TGTGCCAGCAGCCCGAGCCGGTATAGCAATCAGCCCCAGCATTTT.

This clonotype was recorded many times. The chain links TRBV6-2 or TRBV6-3 to TRBJ1-1, with D unclear. V was trimmed by 5 bases and J by 0 bases, leaving 13 bases between them. The V gene's germline CDR1 is MNHEY and CDR2 SVGEGT. This CDR3 comprises 15 residues. The CDR3 region is CASSPQIKMNTEAFF. Written as DNA, the CDR3 is TGTGCCAGCAGTCCTCAGATTAAGATGAACACTGAAGCTTTCTTT.

The V gene is TRBV19, the J gene TRBJ1-2; tentatively, D is TRBD1 (6 bases). Germline values: CDR1 LNHDA, CDR2 SQIVND (reference sequence). Trimming left V 2 bases short and J 4 bases short, with 11 bases between. CDR3 size: 14 residues. The CDR3 loop is CASSIIGRGYGYTF. The CDR3 coding sequence is TGTGCCAGTAGTATAATTGGCAGGGGCTATGGCTACACCTTC.

This chain joins TRBV27 and TRBJ2-1; TRBD2 aligns across 7 bases. The CDR3 loop spans 15 amino acids. Trimming removed 0 bases from V and 7 bases from J; junction bases left unmatched: 6. Germline CDR1 is MNHEY and CDR2 is SMNVEV (reference sequence). CDR3 in amino acids: CASSLSQRGFNEQFF. The CDR3 DNA is TGTGCCAGCAGTTTATCCCAGCGGGGCTTTAATGAGCAGTTCTTC.

The chain's CDR3 is CATSSRVSTADTQYF. DNA for the CDR3: TGTGCCACCAGCAGTCGAGTTAGCACCGCAGATACGCAGTATTTT. This chain connects TRBV15 to TRBJ2-3, with D unclear. Deletions cut 3 bases from V and 4 bases from J, with 14 bases between. Germline CDR1 and CDR2: LNHNV and YYDKDF (reference sequence). The CDR3 spans 15 residues.

At least ten counts were recorded for this clonotype. The chain combines TRBV10-3 with TRBJ2-6; possibly TRBD1 for D (6 bases). CDR1 and CDR2 (germline): ENHRY, SYGVKD. There are 17 residues in the CDR3. V was cut by 9 bases and J by 0 bases, with 18 bases left in between. This chain's CDR3 is CAIMATQGRSGANVLTF. The CDR3 nucleotides read TGTGCCATAATGGCAACCCAGGGGCGCTCTGGGGCCAACGTCCTGACTTTC.

This clonotype was detected a few times. The chain carries TRBV4-2 and TRBJ2-2, with D possibly being TRBD2 (5 bases). This CDR3 region has 18 residues. Trimming pared 0 bases from V and 0 bases from J, leaving 14 bases between. Germline CDR1 and CDR2: LGHNA and YNFKEQ. CDR3 nucleotides: TGTGCCAGCAGCCAAGATCTCGCTACTAGAACGAACACCGGGGAGCTGTTTTTT. This codes for CASSQDLATRTNTGELFF.

The chain employs TRBV18 and TRBJ2-7; 7 bases fit TRBD1. This CDR3 region has 13 residues. V gave up 6 bases and J gave up 2 bases; unmatched junction bases: 4. CDR1 and CDR2 (germline): KGHSH, LQKENI. The CDR3 region has the DNA TGTGCCAGCTCCGACAGGGATGCCTACGAGCAGTACGTC. Encoded protein: CASSDRDAYEQYV.

The chain combines TRBV20-1 with TRBJ1-3; possible D gene TRBD1, 5 bases. Germline assignment: CDR1 DFQATT and CDR2 SNEGSKA (reference sequence). Between the trimmed V and J ends, which lost 0 bases and 9 bases, there was a span of 33 bases. This CDR3 is 20 amino acids long. The CDR3 reads CSARDLGRAGSLWGYGTIYF. In DNA, the CDR3 is TGCAGTGCTAGAGATCTTGGTCGGGCAGGGTCCCTTTGGGGTTACGGCACCATATATTTT.

For the CDR3, the DNA is TGTGCCAGCAGTTACGTGGCTAGCGGGGGGCCCTCCCTACGAGAGCAGTACTTC. Its protein is CASSYVASGGPSLREQYF. V usage is TRBV6-6 and J usage is TRBJ2-7; TRBD2 matches at 11 bases. The germline gives CDR1 MNHNY, CDR2 SVGAGI (reference sequence). This CDR3 has 18 residues. Germline trimming cut 2 bases from V and 7 bases from J; bases unmatched to any gene: 16.

This clonotype has a handful of counts. The genes are TRBV29-1 and TRBJ1-2, with D possibly TRBD1 on 6 matching bases. CDR3 length equals 12 residues. Germline CDR1 SQVTM, CDR2 ANQGSEA. Trimming removed 3 bases from V and 12 bases from J, with 17 bases in between. As DNA, the CDR3 is TGCAGCGTTGAGTCGGGGAGGGACATGAACACCTTC. Its translation is CSVESGRDMNTF.

This chain connects TRBV20-1 to TRBJ2-1; the match to TRBD2 covers 13 bases. This CDR3 has 16 amino acids. CDR1 is DFQATT, CDR2 SNEGSKA, per germline (reference sequence). V gave up 3 bases and J gave up 3 bases; unmatched junction bases: 5. The CDR3, as DNA: TGCAGTGCTAGCACTAGCGGGGGGGCCCTCTACAATGAGCAGTTCTTC. Translating it yields CSASTSGGALYNEQFF.

This sequence joins TRBV7-9 and TRBJ2-4; D unresolved. The CDR3 extends over 13 amino acids. Trimming stripped 1 base from V and 6 bases from J, with 7 bases between. CDR1 SEHNR and CDR2 FQNEAQ come from the germline V gene (reference sequence). CDR3 coding DNA: TGTGCCAGCAGCTTAGTAGGCATAAACATTCAGTACTTC. Protein sequence: CASSLVGINIQYF. Using reference TRBV7-9 and TRBJ2-4 for the parts outside the CDR3, the full variable domain is DTGVSQNPRHKITKRGQNVTFRCDPISEHNRLYWYRQTLGQGPEFLTYFQNEAQLEKSRLLSDRFSAERPKGSFSTLEIQRTEQGDSAMYLCASSLVGINIQYFGAGTRLSVL.

This clonotype was found many times. The chain uses TRBV20-1 and TRBJ1-2; D unclear. The CDR3 is 14 amino acids. The V gene lost 0 bases and the J gene lost 4 bases, with 12 bases spanning the gap. Germline values: CDR1 DFQATT, CDR2 SNEGSKA (reference sequence). CDR3 DNA: TGCAGTGCTAGAGATCCGTTGAGTGGCTATGGCTACACCTTC. Amino acid sequence: CSARDPLSGYGYTF.

The V and J genes are TRBV18 and TRBJ2-3; D is possibly TRBD1 or TRBD2 (5 bases each). Germline V CDR1 and CDR2: KGHSH, LQKENI. Trimming removed 3 bases from V and 7 bases from J, with 17 bases in between. The CDR3 runs 15 residues. The CDR3 loop is CASSPRSGRINTQYF. CDR3 bases: TGTGCCAGCTCACCCCGATCGGGACGGATCAATACGCAGTATTTT.